This entry lists 18 T cell receptor beta chains sequenced from one sample in a study of PD-L1 blockade in urothelial cancer. TCRdb keeps only in-frame clones here, not all; method: immunoSEQ multiplex PCR. The sample consists of about 42,000 clones, about 80% of them appearing once. The sequenced sample was PBMCs, obtained around atezolizumab (anti-PD-L1) treatment. These receptors were taken from a man aged 65 to 79 with urothelial cancer.

The chain combines TRBV7-8 with TRBJ1-1; 7 positions agree with TRBD1. Trimming cost V 6 bases and J 5 bases; bases outside gene matches: 12. The CDR3 runs to 15 residues. Germline V gene data show CDR1 as SGHVS and CDR2 as FQNEAQ. In nucleotides, the CDR3 is TGTGCCAGCAGGTCACAGGGGAGATGGAGGACTGAAGCTTTCTTT. Translated: CASRSQGRWRTEAFF.

The CDR3 DNA reads as TGTGCCAGCAGTGTATTTGTCGCAGGGGACTATGGCTACACCTTC. Protein product: CASSVFVAGDYGYTF. V is TRBV6-1 and J is TRBJ1-2; possibly TRBD1 for D (6 bases). V was clipped by 4 bases and J by 3 bases, with 15 bases between them. Germline V gene lookup returns CDR1 MNHNS and CDR2 SASEGT. This CDR3 has 15 residues.

The table lists this clone with a few counts. As DNA, the CDR3 is TGTGCCAGCAGCTTGACAGGCGACTACACTGAAGCTTTCTTT. Residues: CASSLTGDYTEAFF. The chain has TRBV5-4 and TRBJ1-1; D may be TRBD1 (5 bases). Germline V lookup: CDR1 SGHNT, CDR2 YYREEE (reference sequence). This CDR3 comprises 14 residues. The germline V and J ends were trimmed by 1 base and 3 bases, with 10 bases remaining between them.

This rearrangement joins TRBV9 to TRBJ1-1; the match to TRBD1 covers 7 bases. Germline V gene sequence: CDR1 SGDLS, CDR2 YYNGEE. V dropped 0 bases and J dropped 11; count of bases not matched to a gene: 7. This CDR3 is built from 13 residues. This chain's CDR3 is CASSVGGTAEAFF. CDR3 sequence (DNA): TGTGCCAGCAGCGTAGGGGGGACAGCAGAGGCTTTCTTT.

The chain uses TRBV5-1 and TRBJ2-7, with 11 bases that match TRBD2. The germline V gene encodes CDR1 SGHRS and CDR2 YFSETQ. V shed 1 base and J 3 bases; nucleotides not matched to a gene: 0. This CDR3 contains 14 residues. The CDR3 sequence: CASSLLAGGYEQYF. Written as DNA, the CDR3 is TGCGCCAGCAGCTTGCTAGCGGGAGGCTACGAGCAGTACTTC.

This rearrangement joins TRBV5-4 to TRBJ2-2; 7 nucleotides line up with TRBD2. The ends lost 6 bases at V and 3 bases at J; junction bases unmatched: 14. The CDR3 has 17 amino acids. Germline V gene lookup returns CDR1 SGHNT and CDR2 YYREEE (reference sequence). In DNA form, the CDR3 reads TGTGCCAGCAAGCGGAGGGGTGCGGGAGCAGACACCGGGGAGCTGTTTTTT. This codes for CASKRRGAGADTGELFF.

The V gene is TRBV5-6, the J gene TRBJ1-2; 7 positions match TRBD1. This CDR3 comprises 15 residues. The germline gives CDR1 SGHDT, CDR2 YYEEEE. J gave up 0 bases and V 3 bases, and 5 bases lay outside the gene matches. CDR3 amino acids: CASSWRDSSNYGYTF. The DNA for the CDR3 is TGTGCCAGCAGCTGGCGGGACAGCTCTAACTATGGCTACACCTTC.

The rearrangement uses TRBV5-6 and TRBJ2-3, with unresolved D. Germline loops: CDR1 SGHDT, CDR2 YYEEEE. The germline V and J ends were trimmed by 2 bases and 6 bases, with 4 bases remaining between them. The CDR3 is 11 amino acids. The CDR3 sequence: CASSFADTQYF. The CDR3 nucleotides read TGTGCCAGCAGCTTTGCGGATACGCAGTATTTT.

The chain links TRBV4-3 to TRBJ2-1; TRBD2 is a possible D gene (5 bases). The CDR3 covers 15 residues. Germline assignment: CDR1 LGHNA and CDR2 YSLEER. The V gene lost 5 bases and the J gene lost 1 base, with 12 bases spanning the gap. CDR3 sequence reads: CASSRRSGSYNEQFF. CDR3 DNA sequence: TGCGCCAGCAGCAGGCGAAGCGGTTCCTACAATGAGCAGTTCTTC.

The J gene is TRBJ2-5, the V gene TRBV5-1; 10 nucleotides align to TRBD2. The length of the CDR3 is 16 residues. Germline-derived CDR1 and CDR2 are SGHRS and YFSETQ. V gave up 0 bases and J gave up 5 bases; unmatched junction bases: 7. CDR3: CASSLAASGSWETQYF. The CDR3 bases are TGCGCCAGCAGCTTGGCGGCTAGCGGGAGTTGGGAGACCCAGTACTTC. The variable domain in full, completed from reference TRBV5-1 and TRBJ2-5, reads KAGVTQTPRYLIKTRGQQVTLSCSPISGHRSVSWYQQTPGQGLQFLFEYFSETQRNKGNFPGRFSGRQFSNSRSEMNVSTLELGDSALYLCASSLAASGSWETQYFGPGTRLLVL.

The chain uses TRBV7-3 and TRBJ1-1; the D gene is possibly TRBD1 (6 bases). CDR1 and CDR2 from the germline V gene are SGHTA and FQGTGA. V lost 4 bases to trimming and J lost 1 base, with 13 bases between them. The CDR3 sequence is 15 residues long. As DNA, the CDR3 is TGTGCCAGCAGCTCCGCCGGGACACCGAACACTGAAGCTTTCTTT. It yields the protein CASSSAGTPNTEAFF.

The chain carries TRBV5-5 and TRBJ2-1, with 12 positions matching TRBD2. The CDR3 length is 18 residues. The V and J ends lost 3 bases and 1 base, in that order; junction bases with no gene match: 8. Germline V gene data show CDR1 as SGHKS and CDR2 as YYEKEE (reference sequence). This CDR3 reads CASSSTSGRLPSYNEQFF. DNA of the CDR3: TGTGCCAGCAGCTCCACTAGCGGGAGGTTACCATCCTACAATGAGCAGTTCTTC.

This chain links TRBV7-6 with TRBJ2-7; tentative D call: TRBD2 (6 bases). The CDR3 totals 18 residues. CDR1 is SGHVS, CDR2 FNYEAQ, per germline. Between the trimmed V and J ends, which lost 2 bases and 2 bases, there was a span of 22 bases. The CDR3 loop reads CASSLTGGAADGAYEQYF. DNA for the CDR3: TGTGCCAGCAGCTTAACCGGGGGAGCGGCCGACGGCGCCTACGAGCAGTACTTC. Full variable domain (outside the CDR3, taken from reference TRBV7-6 and TRBJ2-7): GAGVSQSPRYKVTKRGQDVALRCDPISGHVSLYWYRQALGQGPEFLTYFNYEAQQDKSGLPNDRFSAERPEGSISTLTIQRTEQRDSAMYRCASSLTGGAADGAYEQYFGPGTRLTVT.

The chain employs TRBV7-2 and TRBJ2-3; a possible D gene is TRBD1 (5 bases). Trimming took 4 bases from V and 2 from J, leaving 19 bases between them. Germline CDR1 is SGHTA and CDR2 is FQGNSA. The CDR3 length is 17 residues. The CDR3 sequence is CASSSPMTVRNTDTQYF. CDR3 DNA: TGTGCCAGCAGCTCCCCGATGACAGTGAGAAACACAGATACGCAGTATTTT.

Worth noting for this clone: An end of the junction differs from the germline gene, which may be a read error. The chain couples TRBV28 to TRBJ1-2; maybe TRBD1 (6 bases). The germline V gene has CDR1 MDHEN and CDR2 SYDVKM. The length of the CDR3 is 10 residues. DNA of the CDR3: TGTGCCAGCAGTTCGACAGGAACGGCCTTC. Residues: CASSSTGTAF.

The table lists this clone with a few counts. This sequence joins TRBV30 and TRBJ2-2; D might be TRBD1 (6 bases). The V and J ends lost 4 bases and 1 base respectively, with 13 bases between them. The germline V gene encodes CDR1 GTSNPN and CDR2 SVGIG (reference sequence). This CDR3 has 15 amino acids. CDR3 bases: TGTGCCTGGACTCCGGGACATATGAACACCGGGGAGCTGTTTTTT. Translation: CAWTPGHMNTGELFF.

J is TRBJ2-7 and V is TRBV4-3, with 11 bases lining up with TRBD1. The CDR3 sequence is 14 residues long. The trim removed 1 base at V and 5 bases at J, leaving 1 base unmatched. Per the germline V gene, CDR1 is LGHNA and CDR2 is YSLEER. The CDR3 bases are TGCGCCAGCAGCCAAGGGGACAGGGGGGACGAGCAGTACTTC. Translating it yields CASSQGDRGDEQYF.

The chain recombines TRBV10-3 with TRBJ1-1; 7 bases line up with TRBD1. Per the germline V gene, CDR1 is ENHRY and CDR2 is SYGVKD. V shed 4 bases and J 1 base; nucleotides not matched to a gene: 3. The CDR3 has 14 amino acids. The CDR3 region has the DNA TGTGCCATCAGTGGGGACAGCCGGAACACTGAAGCTTTCTTT. This codes for CAISGDSRNTEAFF.